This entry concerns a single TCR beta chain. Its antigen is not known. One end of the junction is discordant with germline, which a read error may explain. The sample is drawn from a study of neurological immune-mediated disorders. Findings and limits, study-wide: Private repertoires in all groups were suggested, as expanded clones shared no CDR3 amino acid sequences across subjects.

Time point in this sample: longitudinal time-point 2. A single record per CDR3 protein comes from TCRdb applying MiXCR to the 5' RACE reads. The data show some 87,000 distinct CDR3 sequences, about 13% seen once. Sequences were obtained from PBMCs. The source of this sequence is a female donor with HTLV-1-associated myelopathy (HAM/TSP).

The CDR3 DNA reads as TGCGCCAGCACCTTGGTTATGGCAGATGGCTACACCTTC. Its protein product is CASTLVMADGYTF. V and J are TRBV5-1 and TRBJ1-2; unclear D gene. The CDR3 runs 13 residues. Germline V CDR1 and CDR2: SGHRS, YFSETQ.